This T cell receptor (beta chain) is drawn from a study of T cell responses to AZD1222 COVID-19 vaccine. Study-wide results and limits: Two AZD1222 doses significantly raised spike-specific TCR breadth and depth over controls. All repertoire sampling was performed exclusively after the peak T cell response.

This clone has just a few counts. The antigen remains unidentified. Germline loops: CDR1 SGHAT, CDR2 FQNNGV. The CDR3 has 17 residues. J gave up 6 bases and V 4 bases, and 12 bases lay outside the gene matches. Clones were read by immunoSEQ multiplex PCR, and TCRdb kept only the in-frame ones, dropping some. The data hold 100,000 to 150,000 clones, with around 90% observed a single time. This material consisted of peripheral blood, taken 28 days after the second AZD1222 dose. The chain has TRBV11-2 and TRBJ2-3, with 11 bases that match TRBD2. This clonotype was sampled from an adult who received the AZD1222 COVID-19 vaccine. CDR3 in amino acids: CASSSPRLAGSRDTQYF. CDR3 nucleotide sequence: TGTGCCAGCAGCTCACCAAGACTAGCGGGGTCCCGGGATACGCAGTATTTT.